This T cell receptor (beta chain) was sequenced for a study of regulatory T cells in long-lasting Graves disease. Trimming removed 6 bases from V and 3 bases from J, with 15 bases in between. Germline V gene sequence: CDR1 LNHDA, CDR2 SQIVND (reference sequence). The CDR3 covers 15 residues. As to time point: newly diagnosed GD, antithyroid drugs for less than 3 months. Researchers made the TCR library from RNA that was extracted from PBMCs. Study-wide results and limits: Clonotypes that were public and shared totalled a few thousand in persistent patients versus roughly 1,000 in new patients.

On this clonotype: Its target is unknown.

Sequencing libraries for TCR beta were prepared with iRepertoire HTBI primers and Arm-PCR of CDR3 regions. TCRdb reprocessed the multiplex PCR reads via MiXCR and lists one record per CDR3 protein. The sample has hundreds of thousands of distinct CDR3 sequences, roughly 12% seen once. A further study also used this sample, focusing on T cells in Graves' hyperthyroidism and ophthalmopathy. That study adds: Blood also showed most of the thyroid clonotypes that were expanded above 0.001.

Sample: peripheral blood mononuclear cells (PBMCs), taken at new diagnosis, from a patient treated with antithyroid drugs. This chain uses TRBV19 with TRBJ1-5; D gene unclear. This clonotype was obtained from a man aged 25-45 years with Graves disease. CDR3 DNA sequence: TGTGCCAGTAGCCTTAGCGGACGGAACAATCAGCCCCAGCATTTT. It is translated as CASSLSGRNNQPQHF.